The T cell receptor (beta chain) described here comes from a study of blood T cell repertoires in COVID-19. CDR3 length: 17 residues. The V gene lost 0 bases and the J gene lost 2 bases, with 12 bases spanning the gap. Germline-derived CDR1 and CDR2 are SGHRS and YFSETQ. Libraries were prepared by immunoSEQ multiplex PCR; TCRdb keeps only in-frame clonotypes and omits some of them. The table has fewer than 110,000 clones, roughly 88% seen once. This sequence joins TRBV5-1 and TRBJ1-6, with D tentatively TRBD1 (5 bases). This receptor was identified in a human donor in a cohort sampled during active COVID-19. Sequencing was performed on peripheral blood. The CDR3 region has the DNA TGCGCCAGCAGCTTGGACGTGAGACAGACCTATAATTCACCCCTCCACTTT. It yields the protein CASSLDVRQTYNSPLHF.